Listed below are T cell receptor beta chains from one sample, sequenced in a study of siplizumab effects on memory and regulatory T cells. Measured with immunoSEQ multiplex PCR; TCRdb has only the in-frame clones, and not every one. The data show 110,000 or so clones, just over 90% seen once. The sequencing sample was made of Tregs sorted from blood. Every receptor here comes from a human donor in good health. Each CDR3 is given with its conserved first and last residue. D genes are given only for firm matches. Only part of the rows carry a size: once, few, many, or a class if the clone is expanded.

>.|.|TRBV5-6|TRBJ1-1
TGTGCCAGCAGCTTGGAGGGGGGATACACTGAAGCTTTCTTT
CASSLEGGYTEAFF
>.|.|TRBV9|TRBJ1-2
TGTGCCAGCAGCGTAGGGGGCGCCGGCTATGGCTACACCTTC
CASSVGGAGYGYTF
>few|.|TRBV18|TRBJ2-7
TGTGCCAGCTCACTCGGGGACGGCGGCTCCTACGAGCAGTACTTC
CASSLGDGGSYEQYF
>.|.|TRBV11-3|TRBJ2-7
TGTGCCACTAGGCGTGGTCCTGTGAGCTACGAGCAGTACTTC
CATRRGPVSYEQYF
>.|TRBD2|TRBV7-9|TRBJ2-7
TGTGCCAGCAGCGCGGGGTCTCTGGGGAGGGCCGCCGAGCAGTACTTC
CASSAGSLGRAAEQYF
>.|.|TRBV28|TRBJ1-5
TGTGCCCTCGGCGGCAGAAATCAGCCCCAGCATTTT
CALGGRNQPQHF
>.|.|TRBV5-1|TRBJ2-5
TGCGCCAGCAGCTTGGTAGGGGGCCAAGAGACCCAGTACTTC
CASSLVGGQETQYF
>.|.|TRBV7-8|TRBJ2-5
TGTGCGGTCCGATCACAAGAGACCCAGTACTTC
CAVRSQETQYF
>.|.|TRBV6-1|TRBJ1-5
TGTGCCAGCAGTGATGGGACGGGACCAGTGAAACCCCAGCATTTT
CASSDGTGPVKPQHF
>.|.|TRBV9|TRBJ2-4
TGTGCCAGCAGCCCCTCGGGGTCGACCAAAAACATTCAGTACTTC
CASSPSGSTKNIQYF
>.|TRBD1|TRBV29-1|TRBJ2-5
TGCAGCGTTGCCCGACAGGGGGGGACCCAGTACTTC
CSVARQGGTQYF
>.|TRBD1|TRBV6-5|TRBJ1-1
TGTGCCAGCAGTTTGGACAGGGGGCCCACTGAAGCTTTCTTT
CASSLDRGPTEAFF
>.|.|TRBV11-2|TRBJ1-2
TGTGCCAGCAGTTTAGACAGGAACTATGGCTACACCTTC
CASSLDRNYGYTF
>once|.|TRBV6-6|TRBJ2-7
TGTGCCAGCAGTAACAACTACGAGCAGTACTTC
CASSNNYEQYF
>once|.|TRBV25-1|TRBJ2-3
TGTGCCAGCATCCATAGCACAGATACGCAGTATTTT
CASIHSTDTQYF
>.|.|TRBV29-1|TRBJ2-7
TGCAGCTTCATGTTCTCCTACGAGCAGTACTTC
CSFMFSYEQYF
>.|.|TRBV7-8|TRBJ2-2
TGTGCCAGCAGCTTAGGCAATATGGCCGGGGAGCTGTTTTTT
CASSLGNMAGELFF
>once|.|TRBV27|TRBJ1-2
TGTGCCAGCAGGCAGGGCCCGAGGTATGGCTACACCTTC
CASRQGPRYGYTF
>.|TRBD1|TRBV7-2|TRBJ1-2
TGTGCCAGCAGCTGGCGGTCCGGGACAGGGGGAACCTATGGCTACACCTTC
CASSWRSGTGGTYGYTF
>.|.|TRBV27|TRBJ1-6
TGTGCCAGCAGTTTATCGCGGCCCAGGGATTCACCCCTCCACTTT
CASSLSRPRDSPLHF
>.|TRBD1|TRBV11-1|TRBJ2-1
TGTGCCAGCACGCGGGACAGGGACAATGAGCAGTTCTTC
CASTRDRDNEQFF
>.|.|TRBV5-1|TRBJ1-1
TGCGCCAGCAGCCCTGGGAACACTGAAGCTTTCTTT
CASSPGNTEAFF
>.|TRBD1|TRBV19|TRBJ1-2
TGTGCCAGTAGTAGGGACAGCTGGGCGTCCTATGGCTACACCTTC
CASSRDSWASYGYTF
>.|.|TRBV11-2|TRBJ2-5
TGTGCCAGCGGAAGGGTTTCGGGGCCAGAGACCCAGTACTTC
CASGRVSGPETQYF
>.|.|TRBV27|TRBJ2-3
TGTGCCAGCATCAACCCCCACGCGATGATAGCGGTAGTCACAGATACGCAGTATTTT
CASINPHAMIAVVTDTQYF
>.|.|TRBV11-2|TRBJ2-5
TGTGCCAGCAGCTCTGGTATCTACCAAGAGACCCAGTACTTC
CASSSGIYQETQYF
>.|TRBD1|TRBV19|TRBJ1-5
TGTGCCAGCCGTTTTAGACAGGGTGGTCAGCCCCAGCATTTT
CASRFRQGGQPQHF
>once|.|TRBV6-5|TRBJ2-7
TGTGCCAGCAGTTTTTTTCCGGGCCTTCCTCCCTACGAGCAGTACTTC
CASSFFPGLPPYEQYF
>once|.|TRBV6-5|TRBJ2-7
TGTGCCAGCGGGGTTGGGATCGAGCAGTACTTC
CASGVGIEQYF
>.|TRBD2|TRBV6-5|TRBJ2-4
TGTGCCAGCAGAACTAGCGGACTAGCCAAAAACATTCAGTACTTC
CASRTSGLAKNIQYF
>.|.|TRBV5-1|TRBJ2-1
TGCGCCAGCAGCTTAGCGTTTAGCTCCTACAATGAGCAGTTCTTC
CASSLAFSSYNEQFF
>.|.|TRBV7-2|TRBJ2-7
TGTGCCAGCAGCTCTGAGGACAGCGCCTACGAGCAGTACTTC
CASSSEDSAYEQYF
>.|.|TRBV5-8|TRBJ1-2
TGTGCCAGCAGCTTGGGGCCGATCTATGGCTACACCTTC
CASSLGPIYGYTF
>.|.|TRBV19|TRBJ2-7
TGTGCCAGTAGTATAGACCCCCTCTACGAGCAGTACTTC
CASSIDPLYEQYF
>.|TRBD2|TRBV5-4|TRBJ2-2
TGTGCCAGCAGCTTAACCTTGATAGCGGGGGGCCCCGGGGAGCTGTTTTTT
CASSLTLIAGGPGELFF
>.|TRBD1|TRBV5-1|TRBJ1-2
TGCGCCAGCAGCCCCGGACAGGGGCACTATGGCTACACCTTC
CASSPGQGHYGYTF
>.|.|TRBV11-3|TRBJ2-1
TGTGCCAGCAGCCCCGGGGGGCTTTACAATGAGCAGTTCTTC
CASSPGGLYNEQFF
>.|.|TRBV6-1|TRBJ2-7
TGTGCCAGCAGTGAAGCGCTTCTGGAGACAGGTACTTACGAGCAGTACTTC
CASSEALLETGTYEQYF
>.|TRBD2|TRBV5-1|TRBJ2-1
TGCGCCAGCAGCTTGGCCCTAGCGGGAGCGCGGAATGAGCAGTTCTTC
CASSLALAGARNEQFF
>.|TRBD1|TRBV19|TRBJ1-2
TGTGCCAGTAGGACGACAGGGGGAGCATACTATGGCTACACCTTC
CASRTTGGAYYGYTF
>once|TRBD2|TRBV14|TRBJ2-3
TGTGCCAGCAGCCTTGCGGGGGGCCAAAAGCACACAGATACGCAGTATTTT
CASSLAGGQKHTDTQYF
>.|TRBD2|TRBV5-1|TRBJ2-3
TGCGCCAGCAGCTTGAGGCAACTAGCGGGGCCAGATACGCAGTATTTT
CASSLRQLAGPDTQYF
>.|.|TRBV6-1|TRBJ1-2
TGTGCCAGCAGTCCACGGGGGCAATATGGCTACACCTTC
CASSPRGQYGYTF
>.|.|TRBV9|TRBJ2-7
TGTGCCAGCAGCCCTAGCCAGGACTACGAGCAGTACTTC
CASSPSQDYEQYF
>.|.|TRBV2|TRBJ1-1
TGTGCCAGCATTCAGGAGCTGAGCACTGAAGCTTTCTTT
CASIQELSTEAFF
>.|.|TRBV19|TRBJ2-1
TGTGCCAGTAGTTCACAGCTATACAATGAGCAGTTCTTC
CASSSQLYNEQFF
>.|.|TRBV12-5|TRBJ2-4
TGTGCTAGTGGTTTATGGGGCGCGGACATTCAGTACTTC
CASGLWGADIQYF
>.|.|TRBV5-1|TRBJ2-1
TGCGCCAGCAGCTTGTGGCAGGAACAGTTCTTC
CASSLWQEQFF
>.|.|TRBV7-9|TRBJ2-7
TGTGCCAGCAGCTTAGGAGTGAGACAGGAATCCTACGAGCAGTACTTC
CASSLGVRQESYEQYF
>.|TRBD2|TRBV19|TRBJ2-5
TGTGCCAGCCGGGGGGGCCTGGAGACCCAGTACTTC
CASRGGLETQYF
>.|.|TRBV2|TRBJ2-7
TGTGCCAGCAGTGGGGTGGTGACATGGGCCTTC
CASSGVVTWAF